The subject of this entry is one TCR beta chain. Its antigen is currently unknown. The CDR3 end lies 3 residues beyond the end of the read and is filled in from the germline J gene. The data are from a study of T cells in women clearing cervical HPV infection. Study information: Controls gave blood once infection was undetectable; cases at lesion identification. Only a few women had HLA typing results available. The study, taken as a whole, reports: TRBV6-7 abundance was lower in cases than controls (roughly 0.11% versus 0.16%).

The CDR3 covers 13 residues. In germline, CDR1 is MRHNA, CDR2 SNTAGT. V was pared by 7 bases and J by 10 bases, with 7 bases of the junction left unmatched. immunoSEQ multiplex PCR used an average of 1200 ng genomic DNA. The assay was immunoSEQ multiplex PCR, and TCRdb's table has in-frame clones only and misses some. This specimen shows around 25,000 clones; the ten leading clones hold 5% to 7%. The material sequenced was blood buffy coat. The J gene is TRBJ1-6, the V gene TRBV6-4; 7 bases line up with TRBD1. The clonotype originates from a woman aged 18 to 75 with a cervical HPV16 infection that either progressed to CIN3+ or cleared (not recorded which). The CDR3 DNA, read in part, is TGTGCCAGCACCACAGGGGTAAGATCACCC. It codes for CASTTGVRSP. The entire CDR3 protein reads CASTTGVRSPLHF.